Included here is one T cell receptor beta chain sequence, with context. The target of this receptor is not known. No base-level quality is on record; no much larger clone is a single base apart. The sample is drawn from a study of OX40 agonist ivuxolimab in advanced cancers. As for the study more broadly: Ivuxolimab, which targeted the costimulatory receptor OX40 (CD134), was an agonistic, fully human IgG2 monoclonal antibody. Patients were allowed to have had prior anti-PD-1, anti-PD-L1 or anti-CTLA-4 therapy, and around 40% of the dose-escalation patients had previously received checkpoint inhibitors. Three dose-escalation patients achieved partial responses, one with hepatocellular carcinoma and two with cutaneous melanoma. Intravenous ivuxolimab was administered to patients every 2 weeks at six dose levels: 0.01, 0.1, 0.3, 1.5, 3 and 10 mg/kg. The paper covers the monotherapy dose-escalation part of the phase I ivuxolimab trial, which included N of about 56 patients. Peripheral TCRbeta sequencing aimed to test whether ivuxolimab altered TCR sequence diversity and caused clonal T-cell expansion. In the dose-escalation cohort, 82.7% of patients were male, and the mean age was about 55 years, with a range of 23 to 79. Among the roughly 52 dose-escalation patients, around 20 had hepatocellular carcinoma, roughly 15 melanoma, 9 renal cell carcinoma and 9 head and neck cancer.

Patients with autoimmune disease history or receiving systemic immunosuppression were excluded from the trial. Peripheral blood for TCR sequencing was drawn from every dose cohort at baseline, at cycle 4 day 1 and at cycle 7 day 1. Samples came from an open-label, multicenter, first-in-human phase I dose-escalation trial of ivuxolimab. Adults with locally advanced or metastatic head and neck squamous cell, hepatocellular, melanoma or renal cell carcinoma were enrolled in the trial. Before TCR sequencing, CD4+ T cells and CD8+ T cells were sorted from peripheral blood as separate populations. Summary of the overall study and its limitations: In partial responders in the 0.1-3.0 mg/kg groups, normalized peripheral clonal expansion was found to be among the lowest, especially among CD8+ T cells. Clonal expansion of both CD4+ and CD8+ blood T cells was observed from baseline to week 6 at doses 0.1 to 3.0 mg/kg. The antigen specificity of the clonally expanded peripheral T cells was not determined. Low levels of normalized T-cell clonal expansion were also shown by some nonresponding patients. On average, CD8+ T cells showed more expanded clones than CD4+ T cells after ivuxolimab.

The CDR3 sequence holds 17 residues, the cysteine and phenylalanine included. Solely the CDR3 DNA is kept, with 51 bases framed from the first base. The germline V gene encodes CDR1 SGHVS and CDR2 FNYEAQ. The junction shows trimming of 1 base on V and 1 base on J, plus 14 bases between the germline ends. For sequencing of the TCRbeta CDR3 region, genomic DNA was extracted from the sorted cells. The immunoSEQ Assay was used to sequence the TCRbeta CDR3 regions. Entries here come from immuneACCESS through TCRdb and include only in-frame sequences with V and J called. Some clones fail to appear in such tables; in the studies checked, an unresolved V gene covers under half of the shortfall, and the cause of the remainder is unknown. For this sample the table gives 30,000 to 40,000 clones, of which roughly 80% were detected only once. The ten largest account for more than 14% of the sample.

The sequencing used CD4+ or CD8+ T cells sorted from blood, collected in a trial of the OX40 agonist ivuxolimab. Recombination linked TRBV7-6 to TRBJ1-3, with the identity of the D gene unclear. The origin of this receptor is an adult with an advanced solid tumor such as melanoma, head and neck, liver or kidney cancer. The CDR3 has the sequence CASSLGPSGGSGNTIYF. The DNA sequence reads TGTGCCAGCAGCTTAGGGCCCTCTGGAGGGTCTGGAAACACCATATATTTT. Joined to the reference TRBV7-6 and TRBJ1-3 proteins, this CDR3 gives the full variable domain: GAGVSQSPRYKVTKRGQDVALRCDPISGHVSLYWYRQALGQGPEFLTYFNYEAQQDKSGLPNDRFSAERPEGSISTLTIQRTEQRDSAMYRCASSLGPSGGSGNTIYFGEGSWLTVV.